This T cell receptor beta chain was observed in a study of regulatory T cells in long-lasting Graves disease. General study points: Accuracy may have suffered from the small sample size. More public clonotypes were shared by persistent patients (around 2,500) than by new patients (under 1,000).

Germline lookup yields CDR1 MDHEN and CDR2 SYDVKM. With 5 bases removed from V and 1 base from J, the gap between germline ends came to 12 bases. CDR3 length: 15 amino acids. According to the study, TCR beta libraries were built with iRepertoire HTBI primers and CDR3-region Arm-PCR. In the original workflow: The study identified under 80 TRBV and about 13 TRBJ segments across samples. TCRdb reanalysed the multiplex PCR reads using MiXCR and keeps one entry per CDR3 protein. The V and J calls and clone size are TCRdb's, not the authors'. The sample yields around 460,000 distinct CDR3 sequences, under 25% seen once. On this clonotype itself: Its antigen is still unknown.

Time point defined: persistent/refractory GD, antithyroid drugs over 5 years with positive TRAb. After RNA was extracted from PBMCs, the TCR library was made from it. An endocrinology unit in Xi'an, China, supplied the patients. The sequence came from a female donor with Graves disease. This material consisted of peripheral blood mononuclear cells (PBMCs), taken when the disease was refractory, from a patient treated with antithyroid drugs. The gene calls are TRBV28 and TRBJ1-3; possible D gene TRBD1, 6 bases. CDR3 region: CASSLFRGSGNTIYF. The CDR3, as DNA: TGTGCCAGCAGTCTCTTCAGGGGATCTGGAAACACCATATATTTT. Full variable domain (rest looked up from reference TRBV28 and TRBJ1-3): DVKVTQSSRYLVKRTGEKVFLECVQDMDHENMFWYRQDPGLGLRLIYFSYDVKMKEKGDIPEGYSVSREKKERFSLILESASTNQTSMYLCASSLFRGSGNTIYFGEGSWLTVV.